This TCR beta chain came from a study of CD8 T cells in ankylosing spondylitis. Study results and caveats: A TCR beta motif of fewer than ten highly homologous variants appeared characteristic of ankylosing spondylitis blood.

One entry per CDR3 protein, called by TCRdb with MiXCR from the 5' RACE reads. Counted here are 90,000 to 100,000 distinct CDR3 sequences, about 8.5% occurring once; the ten biggest clones make up roughly 9.9%. V dropped 5 bases and J dropped 5; count of bases not matched to a gene: 5. In germline, CDR1 is GTSNPN, CDR2 SVGIG (reference sequence). The CDR3 has 12 amino acids. This clonotype was seen many times. Its antigen is not identified. The J gene is TRBJ2-5, the V gene TRBV30; 7 bases are shared with TRBD1. The receptor was derived from a male donor with ankylosing spondylitis or in good health (not recorded which). Sequencing was carried out using blood, either unsorted or a sorted T cell fraction (not recorded which). For the CDR3, the DNA is TGTGCCTGGTCGACAGGGCTGGAGACCCAGTACTTC. Translation: CAWSTGLETQYF.